These 27 T cell receptor beta chains originate from one sample sequenced in a study of early T cells in non-severe SARS-CoV-2 infection. One entry per CDR3 protein, called by TCRdb with MiXCR from the 5' RACE reads. Among tens of thousands of distinct CDR3 sequences, 13% were seen once, and the ten largest hold around 4.7%. Sequencing input: whole blood. Receptors originate from an adult who was a healthcare worker with PCR-confirmed SARS-CoV-2 infection or an uninfected control (not recorded which).

This clonotype was seen a handful of times. A read error is possible here, since a much larger clone lies one base away. The J gene is TRBJ1-1, the V gene TRBV7-9, with unresolved D. Trimming removed 1 base from V and 1 base from J, with 4 bases in between. Germline V gene sequence: CDR1 SEHNR, CDR2 FQNEAQ (reference sequence). The CDR3 sequence is 13 residues long. DNA for the CDR3: TGTGCCAGCAGCTTAGGGCAGAACACTGAAGCTTTCTTT. This gives the protein CASSLGQNTEAFF.

This clonotype was found many times. This chain joins TRBV7-6 and TRBJ2-3; 8 nucleotides align to TRBD2. J was trimmed by 2 bases and V by 5 bases; bases with no gene match: 9. The CDR3 sequence is 16 residues long. Germline CDR1 and CDR2: SGHVS and FNYEAQ. The CDR3 loop reads CASSPLAGPTTDTQYF. In DNA, the CDR3 is TGTGCCAGCAGCCCCTTAGCGGGACCTACCACAGATACGCAGTATTTT.

Ten or more counts support this clonotype. The chain employs TRBV11-2 and TRBJ2-7, with D maybe TRBD2 (6 bases). This CDR3 has 13 residues. V was pared by 1 base and J by 4 bases, with 8 bases between. Germline lookup yields CDR1 SGHAT and CDR2 FQNNGV. The CDR3 is CASSLVRGYEQYF. For the CDR3, the DNA is TGTGCCAGCAGCTTAGTCCGGGGGTACGAGCAGTACTTC. The full variable domain, rest sourced from reference TRBV11-2 and TRBJ2-7, is EAGVAQSPRYKIIEKRQSVAFWCNPISGHATLYWYQQILGQGPKLLIQFQNNGVVDDSQLPKDRFSAERLKGVDSTLKIQPAKLEDSAVYLCASSLVRGYEQYFGPGTRLTVT.

The table lists this clonotype with many counts. This sequence joins TRBV2 and TRBJ2-1, with D unresolved. Trimming took off 8 bases at V and 0 bases at J, with 5 bases between the two ends. The germline CDR1 and CDR2 sequences are SNHLY and FYNNEI. CDR3 length: 12 residues. Here the CDR3 DNA reads TGTGCCAGCCTGTTCTCCTACAATGAGCAGTTCTTC. This codes for CASLFSYNEQFF.

The chain has TRBV20-1 and TRBJ1-1; possibly TRBD1 for D (5 bases). V was cut by 6 bases and J by 5 bases, with 13 bases left in between. CDR1 and CDR2 (germline): DFQATT, SNEGSKA (reference sequence). The CDR3 runs 12 residues. Here the CDR3 reads CSASGGGTEAFF. The CDR3 DNA reads TGCAGTGCCTCAGGCGGGGGGACTGAAGCTTTCTTT.

This clonotype has more than one count but fewer than ten. The chain carries TRBV7-3 and TRBJ2-2, with a weak D call TRBD2 (5 bases). Trimming removed 5 bases at V and 6 bases at J, with 7 bases between. Looked up from germline, CDR1 is SGHTA and CDR2 is FQGTGA. The CDR3 runs to 12 residues. In DNA form, the CDR3 reads TGTGCCAGCAGCCGGACTTCCGGGGAGCTGTTTTTT. Translated: CASSRTSGELFF.

This clonotype was seen a handful of times. This chain connects TRBV25-1 to TRBJ1-2; weak D call: TRBD1 (6 bases). V lost 4 bases and J lost 2, with 8 bases in between. The CDR3 totals 13 residues. Germline loops: CDR1 MGHDK, CDR2 SYGVNS. The CDR3 is CASSGQVNYGYTF. The CDR3 DNA sequence: TGTGCCAGCAGTGGACAGGTCAACTATGGCTACACCTTC.

This clonotype was recorded many times. The chain uses TRBV7-6 and TRBJ2-1, with D possibly matching TRBD1 (5 bases). CDR3 length equals 14 residues. Germline V gene lookup returns CDR1 SGHVS and CDR2 FNYEAQ. V was pared by 2 bases and J by 5 bases, with 10 bases between. CDR3 DNA: TGTGCCAGCAGCTTATCCGAGACAGACAATGAGCAGTTCTTC. Translated, it gives CASSLSETDNEQFF.

At least ten counts were recorded for this clonotype. This chain connects TRBV28 to TRBJ2-5; 7 positions match TRBD1. Germline V gene lookup returns CDR1 MDHEN and CDR2 SYDVKM. The CDR3 length is 13 residues. The trim removed 8 bases at V and 4 bases at J, leaving 7 bases unmatched. The CDR3, as DNA: TGTGCCAGCGGGCGACAGGGAGTAGAGACCCAGTACTTC. Translation: CASGRQGVETQYF.

The CDR3 protein is CASSPGGLGADTQYF. The CDR3 DNA sequence: TGCGCCAGCAGCCCCGGGGGCCTAGGAGCAGATACGCAGTATTTT. The gene calls are TRBV5-1 and TRBJ2-3; either TRBD1 or TRBD2 may supply D (6 bases each). Looked up from germline, CDR1 is SGHRS and CDR2 is YFSETQ. The CDR3 contains 15 residues. Trimming removed 4 bases from V and 4 bases from J, with 16 bases in between.

This chain connects TRBV7-8 to TRBJ2-3; 7 bases match TRBD2. CDR3 length: 12 amino acids. The V gene end was trimmed by 1 base and the J gene end by 13 bases; junction bases not matched to a gene: 5. CDR1 SGHVS and CDR2 FQNEAQ come from the germline V gene. DNA of the CDR3: TGTGCCAGCAGCTTAGGGACCGGGGGGAAGTATTTT. As protein: CASSLGTGGKYF. The full variable domain, completed using reference TRBV7-8 and TRBJ2-3, is GAGVSQSPRYKVAKRGQDVALRCDPISGHVSLFWYQQALGQGPEFLTYFQNEAQLDKSGLPSDRFFAERPEGSVSTLKIQRTQQEDSAVYLCASSLGTGGKYFGPGTRLTVL.

This clonotype has a count of ten or more. J is TRBJ2-7 and V is TRBV7-2; 8 positions match TRBD2. Germline V CDR1 and CDR2: SGHTA, FQGNSA. The CDR3 is 16 residues long. V was pared by 7 bases and J by 0 bases, with 11 bases of the junction left unmatched. The CDR3 spells CASTWDASGYSYEQYF. CDR3 coding DNA: TGTGCCAGCACCTGGGACGCTAGCGGGTACTCCTACGAGCAGTACTTC.

V and J are TRBV7-8 and TRBJ2-3; possibly TRBD2 for D (6 bases). The CDR3 sequence is 15 residues long. V was shortened by 5 bases and J by 6 bases, with 18 bases between the two germline ends. CDR1 and CDR2 (germline): SGHVS, FQNEAQ. The CDR3, as DNA: TGTGCCAGCAGCCCCCGGCGGGGTGATCGGGATACGCAGTATTTT. This gives the protein CASSPRRGDRDTQYF.

This clonotype was seen more than once but under ten times. This chain joins TRBV7-3 and TRBJ2-3; 9 nucleotides agree with TRBD2. CDR3 length equals 17 residues. V trimming: 5 bases; J trimming: 3 bases; junction bases outside the gene matches: 12. Germline assignment: CDR1 SGHTA and CDR2 FQGTGA. The CDR3 region is CASSPRTSARGTDTQYF. The CDR3 DNA sequence: TGTGCCAGCAGCCCTCGGACTAGCGCAAGAGGGACAGATACGCAGTATTTT.

This clonotype was recorded at least ten times. This sequence joins TRBV5-1 and TRBJ1-5; weak D call: TRBD1 (5 bases). This CDR3 comprises 14 residues. Germline V CDR1 and CDR2: SGHRS, YFSETQ. The V gene lost 0 bases and the J gene lost 2 bases, with 6 bases spanning the gap. CDR3 protein: CASSLEQGNQPQHF. The CDR3 DNA reads as TGCGCCAGCAGCTTGGAACAGGGCAATCAGCCCCAGCATTTT.

There are a few counts of this clonotype. The J gene is TRBJ2-2, the V gene TRBV27, with D possibly matching TRBD1 (6 bases). V lost 3 bases and J 9 bases, leaving 11 bases between the germline ends. The CDR3 length is 13 residues. Germline V gives CDR1 MNHEY, CDR2 SMNVEV (reference sequence). CDR3 residues: CASSFLGARELFF. Written as DNA, the CDR3 is TGTGCCAGCAGTTTCTTGGGGGCCCGGGAGCTGTTTTTT.

In its sample, this clonotype was seen many times. The chain employs TRBV7-9 and TRBJ2-2; the D gene is possibly TRBD2 (5 bases). The V end was cut by 5 bases, the J end by 1 base, with 8 bases between. Per the germline V gene, CDR1 is SEHNR and CDR2 is FQNEAQ (reference sequence). This CDR3 is 14 amino acids long. The CDR3 bases are TGTGCCAGCAGCCGAGCGGTGAACACCGGGGAGCTGTTTTTT. This translates into CASSRAVNTGELFF.

The sample holds many counts of this clonotype. This chain connects TRBV5-5 to TRBJ2-7, with TRBD1 as a possible D gene (5 bases). Trimming left V 4 bases short and J 4 bases short, with 12 bases between. The CDR3 consists of 13 residues. Germline CDR1 SGHKS, CDR2 YYEKEE (reference sequence). The DNA of the CDR3 is TGTGCCAGCAGCCCGGTAGGGGTGTACGAGCAGTACTTC. Protein product: CASSPVGVYEQYF.

This clonotype was observed at least ten times. The chain employs TRBV7-9 and TRBJ1-2, with 7 nucleotides matching TRBD1. The CDR3 consists of 14 residues. Germline V CDR1 and CDR2: SEHNR, FQNEAQ (reference sequence). With V trimmed by 3 bases and J by 6 bases, 7 bases remained unmatched. In DNA, the CDR3 is TGTGCCAGCAGCTTTGAGGGGGCGTCAAATGGCTACACCTTC. Its protein is CASSFEGASNGYTF. Full variable domain (remainder filled in from reference TRBV7-9 and TRBJ1-2): DTGVSQNPRHKITKRGQNVTFRCDPISEHNRLYWYRQTLGQGPEFLTYFQNEAQLEKSRLLSDRFSAERPKGSFSTLEIQRTEQGDSAMYLCASSFEGASNGYTFGSGTRLTVV.

The chain carries TRBV9 and TRBJ1-2; possible D gene TRBD1, 5 bases. The CDR3 has 16 residues. The V gene lost 10 bases and the J gene lost 3 bases, with 25 bases spanning the gap. CDR1 is SGDLS and CDR2 is YYNGEE in the germline V gene. The CDR3 bases are TGTGCCGGGAACAGGTCTCTCGAGAGCCTGGACTATGGCTACACCTTC. Translating gives CAGNRSLESLDYGYTF.

In this sample, this clonotype turned up many times. V gene TRBV6-6 combines with J gene TRBJ1-2; no definite D call. Trimming removed 0 bases from V and 5 bases from J, with 7 bases in between. Germline CDR1 MNHNY, CDR2 SVGAGI (reference sequence). CDR3 length: 13 residues. The CDR3 DNA reads as TGTGCCAGCAGTTACTCTGGAGAGTATGGCTACACCTTC. This sequence encodes CASSYSGEYGYTF.

V gene TRBV11-2 combines with J gene TRBJ1-1, with 9 bases that match TRBD1. This CDR3 contains 14 residues. Germline V gene lookup returns CDR1 SGHAT and CDR2 FQNNGV. The V segment lost 5 bases and the J segment 6 bases; nucleotides outside the gene matches: 7. CDR3 sequence reads: CASSTGQGFPEAFF. CDR3 nucleotides: TGTGCCAGCAGCACGGGACAGGGCTTCCCTGAAGCTTTCTTT.

This clonotype was recorded many times. The rearrangement links TRBV10-3 to TRBJ1-2, with 10 bases that match TRBD1. Germline CDR1 ENHRY, CDR2 SYGVKD. The CDR3 loop spans 15 amino acids. The V and J ends lost 0 bases and 8 bases, in that order; junction bases with no gene match: 6. The CDR3 reads CAISESRQGAVGYTF. The CDR3 region has the DNA TGTGCCATCAGTGAGTCTAGACAGGGGGCGGTCGGCTACACCTTC.

This chain connects TRBV29-1 to TRBJ2-5; D is perhaps TRBD1 (5 bases). The CDR3 has 14 amino acids. Per germline, CDR1 SQVTM and CDR2 ANQGSEA. V shed 8 bases and J shed 0 bases, with 16 bases lying between them. CDR3 in DNA: TGCAGCCACTCGACAGACCCGTACCAAGAGACCCAGTACTTC. It encodes CSHSTDPYQETQYF.

The chain links TRBV5-6 to TRBJ2-7, with 9 bases identical to TRBD1. Losses at the gene ends were 4 bases for V and 2 bases for J; bases not matched to a gene: 13. Germline CDR1 is SGHDT and CDR2 is YYEEEE. This CDR3 comprises 17 residues. CDR3: CASSLRDRVFIPYEQYF. The CDR3, as DNA: TGTGCCAGCAGCCTCCGGGACAGGGTTTTTATTCCCTACGAGCAGTACTTC. The whole variable domain, remainder taken from reference TRBV5-6 and TRBJ2-7, is DAGVTQSPTHLIKTRGQQVTLRCSPKSGHDTVSWYQQALGQGPQFIFQYYEEEERQRGNFPDRFSGHQFPNYSSELNVNALLLGDSALYLCASSLRDRVFIPYEQYFGPGTRLTVT.

This clonotype was seen many times. The CDR3 here is CSVVSGNEQYF. CDR3 sequence (DNA): TGCAGCGTTGTGTCGGGGAACGAGCAGTACTTC. The rearrangement links TRBV29-1 to TRBJ2-7; weak D call: TRBD2 (5 bases). CDR3 size: 11 residues. Germline V lookup: CDR1 SQVTM, CDR2 ANQGSEA. Deletions cut 4 bases from V and 5 bases from J, with 9 bases between.

In its sample, this clonotype was seen many times. The rearrangement joins TRBV5-6 to TRBJ2-7, with 8 bases fitting TRBD1. V lost 4 bases, J lost 4 bases, and 4 bases stayed unmatched. Germline V gene data show CDR1 as SGHDT and CDR2 as YYEEEE. The CDR3 spans 13 residues. The CDR3 here is CASSTDRAYEQYF. CDR3 in DNA: TGTGCCAGCAGCACGGACAGGGCATACGAGCAGTACTTC.